The next 8 T cell receptor beta chains were all read from a single sample in a study of T-cell reconstitution after alpha-beta-depleted transplantation in children. Molecular barcoding with unique molecular identifiers was used for the TCRbeta library. TCRdb passed the PCR reads through MiXCR, listing each CDR3 protein once. The sample carries 200,000 to 300,000 distinct CDR3 sequences, 7.5% to 9.5% recorded once. The source was PBMCs, mostly from graft donor cells, collected 180 days after TCRalphabeta/CD19-depleted stem cell transplant. These receptor sequences come from a male patient between 5 and 17 years old who had a stem cell transplant for acute lymphoblastic leukemia, so the T cells may come from the graft donor.

For this clonotype: A clone one base away is much larger, so this may be a read error. The chain has TRBV5-6 and TRBJ2-1; D remains ambiguous. Germline CDR1 SGHDT, CDR2 YYEEEE. CDR3 length equals 14 residues. The CDR3 bases are TGTGCCAGCAGCTTAGAACAGCTTTACAATGAGCAGATCTTC. It specifies CASSLEQLYNEQIF.

This sequence joins TRBV20-1 and TRBJ2-1; TRBD2 is a possible D gene (6 bases). In germline, CDR1 is DFQATT, CDR2 SNEGSKA (reference sequence). The CDR3 has 17 amino acids. The V and J ends lost 3 bases and 0 bases respectively, with 18 bases between them. The CDR3 DNA reads as TGCAGTGCTAGGGGCCTTAGCGGTGTAAGCTCCTACAATGAGCAGTTCTTC. Translated, it gives CSARGLSGVSSYNEQFF.

This clonotype was found many times. CDR3: CASSSGLRSSYNSPLHF. The DNA for the CDR3 is TGTGCCAGCAGCTCGGGACTTAGGAGCTCCTATAATTCACCCCTCCACTTT. The V gene is TRBV12-3 or TRBV12-4, the J gene TRBJ1-6; a possible D gene is TRBD1 (5 bases). This CDR3 is 17 amino acids long. V lost 6 bases, J lost 0 bases, and 15 bases lay in between.

Ten or more counts support this clonotype. The chain joins TRBV3-1 to TRBJ1-2; D remains ambiguous. The CDR3 sequence is 15 residues long. The germline V and J ends were trimmed by 4 bases and 3 bases, with 15 bases remaining between them. Germline V gives CDR1 LGHDT, CDR2 YNNKEL (reference sequence). CDR3 sequence: CASSRTDLSDYGYTF. The CDR3, as DNA: TGTGCCAGCAGCCGGACGGACCTTAGTGACTATGGCTACACCTTC.

This clonotype was detected many times. This rearrangement joins TRBV7-8 to TRBJ1-2; 11 bases fit TRBD1. The V gene end was trimmed by 4 bases and the J gene end by 8 bases; junction bases not matched to a gene: 12. There are 16 residues in the CDR3. CDR1 and CDR2 from the germline V gene are SGHVS and FQNEAQ. The CDR3 nucleotides read TGTGCCAGCAGCTCGAACCCCCGGACAGGGGGCCTCGGCTACACCTTC. It translates to CASSSNPRTGGLGYTF.

This clonotype has at least ten counts. The J gene is TRBJ2-7, the V gene TRBV12-3 or TRBV12-4; D remains ambiguous. Trimming took 5 bases from V and 3 from J, leaving 8 bases between them. The CDR3 totals 12 residues. The CDR3: CASSKNVYEQYF. The CDR3 bases are TGTGCCAGCAGTAAGAATGTCTACGAGCAGTACTTC.

This clonotype was recorded at least ten times. The rearrangement links TRBV12-3 or TRBV12-4 to TRBJ2-3; D remains unclear. V dropped 3 bases and J dropped 3 bases, with 10 bases sitting between them. The CDR3 has 14 amino acids. The CDR3 DNA is TGTGCCAGCAGTTTGTATCTAAAAACAGATACGCAGTATTTT. This translates into CASSLYLKTDTQYF.

Points on this clonotype: A much more abundant neighbour one base away suggests this may be a read error. The conserved phenylalanine or tryptophan normally closing the CDR3 is absent here, so this likely arose from a read error. The chain has TRBV3-1 and TRBJ2-3, with D possibly matching TRBD2 (6 bases). Per the germline V gene, CDR1 is LGHDT and CDR2 is YNNKEL (reference sequence). CDR3 size: 15 residues. With 2 bases removed from V and 0 bases from J, the gap between germline ends came to 9 bases. The DNA of the CDR3 is TGTGCCAGCAGCCAACTAGCGTATAGCACAGATACGCAGTATCTT. Translation gives CASSQLAYSTDTQYL.